This record looks at one T cell receptor (beta chain) sequence and its context. Its target is unknown. Germline V gene lookup returns CDR1 MNHEY and CDR2 SMNVEV (reference sequence). The V segment lost 6 bases and the J segment 2 bases; nucleotides outside the gene matches: 10. The CDR3 extends over 16 amino acids. This entry belongs to a study of identical twins. All donors were healthy Caucasians. General study points: Beta out-of-frame sequences showed weaker excess sharing between twins.

TCRdb re-derived calls from the 5' RACE reads in MiXCR, one entry per CDR3 protein. The table has a few hundred thousand distinct CDR3 sequences, over 8.5% seen once; the top ten hold roughly 3.2%. The data also belong to a second study, concerning yellow fever vaccine responses in identical twins.

The gene calls are TRBV27 and TRBJ2-3; 8 positions agree with TRBD2. This clonotype was sampled from a woman between 18 and 30 years old in good health. Sequences were obtained from PBMCs. CDR3 sequence (DNA): TGTGCCAGCAGGCATACTAGCGGAAGGTACACAGATACGCAGTATTTT. Amino acid sequence: CASRHTSGRYTDTQYF.